This T cell receptor (beta chain) originates from a study of shared clonotypes between healthy human individuals. After removal of 3 bases from V and 4 bases from J, the junction contained 9 bases not matched to a gene. Germline CDR1 reads GTSNPN; CDR2 reads SVGIG (reference sequence). There are 15 residues in the CDR3. Using immunoSEQ multiplex PCR, the repertoire was profiled, and TCRdb retains in-frame clones only, with some absent. The sample lists roughly 2 million clones, 85% to 95% occurring once. This receptor was obtained from a man younger than 30 in good health. The J gene is TRBJ1-2, the V gene TRBV30; TRBD1 matches at 9 bases. The specimen was naive CD4+ T cells sorted from blood. Subset specified: CD45RA+ positively selected. In nucleotides, the CDR3 is TGTGCCTGGAGGTCTGGGACAGGGAGTTTCTATGGCTACACCTTC. It codes for CAWRSGTGSFYGYTF.